Given below is one T cell receptor beta chain in context. This sample was taken from a study of cytotoxic CD8 clonotypes in ibrutinib-treated CLL. Germline V lookup: CDR1 SEHNR, CDR2 FQNEAQ (reference sequence). Losses at the gene ends were 2 bases for V and 5 bases for J; bases not matched to a gene: 6. The CDR3 is made up of 15 amino acids. The protocol was immunoSEQ multiplex PCR, while the TCRdb copy is restricted to in-frame clones and leaves out a portion. The table includes hundreds of thousands of clones, less than 75% detected once. The source of this sequence is a human donor with chronic lymphocytic leukemia. Sequencing used PBMCs, obtained after 24 months of ibrutinib treatment. The V and J genes are TRBV7-9 and TRBJ2-1; 7 bases agree with TRBD2. The CDR3 region has the DNA TGTGCCAGCAGCTTAAGTAGCGGGCCTAACAATGAGCAGTTCTTC. This sequence encodes CASSLSSGPNNEQFF.